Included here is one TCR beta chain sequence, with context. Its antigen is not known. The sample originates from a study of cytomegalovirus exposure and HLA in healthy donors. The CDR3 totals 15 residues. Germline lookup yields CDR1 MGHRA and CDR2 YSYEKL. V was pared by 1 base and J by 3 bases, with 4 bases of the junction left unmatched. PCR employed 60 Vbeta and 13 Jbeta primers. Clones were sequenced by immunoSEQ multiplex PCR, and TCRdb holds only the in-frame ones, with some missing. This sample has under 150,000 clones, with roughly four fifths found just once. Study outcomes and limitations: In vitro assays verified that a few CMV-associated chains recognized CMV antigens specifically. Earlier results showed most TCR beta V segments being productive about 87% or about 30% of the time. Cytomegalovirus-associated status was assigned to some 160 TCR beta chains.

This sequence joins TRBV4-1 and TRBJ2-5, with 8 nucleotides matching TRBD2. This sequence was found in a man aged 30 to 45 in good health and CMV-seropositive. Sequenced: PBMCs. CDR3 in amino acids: CASSQGAGGEETQYF. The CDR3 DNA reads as TGCGCCAGCAGCCAAGGGGCCGGGGGGGAAGAGACCCAGTACTTC.